A single sample is the source of the 26 T cell receptor beta chains below, sequenced in a study of regulatory T cells in long-lasting Graves disease (dated by TCRdb to the early 2020s). Library preparation was by multiplex PCR. Sequencing used an Illumina HiSeq 4000. iRepertoire HTBI primers and Arm-PCR amplification of CDR3 regions were used to construct TCR beta libraries. TCRdb's own reprocessing of the public reads used fastp at Q25 and MiXCR and kept productive beta chains. For every CDR3 protein sequence, its rows merge into one entry that carries the most common genes and DNA. Present in this sample are about 440,000 distinct CDR3 sequences, just under 15% of which were seen just once. 16% of the sample comes from the top ten. The time point label for this specimen denotes: newly diagnosed GD, antithyroid drugs for less than 3 months. For both TCR sequencing and RNA sequencing, RNA was extracted from PBMCs in TRIzol.

This sample also belongs to another study, concerning T cells in Graves' hyperthyroidism and ophthalmopathy.

This sample comprised peripheral blood mononuclear cells (PBMCs), obtained at new diagnosis, from a patient treated with antithyroid drugs. Receptors were obtained from a woman in her twenties or thirties with Graves disease. Donor details come from another sample of the same person, matched by shared clones.

This clonotype was counted many times. The V and J genes are TRBV20-1 and TRBJ2-1, with TRBD2 matching over 10 bases. The CDR3 length is 16 residues. Trimming removed 2 bases from V and 5 bases from J; junction bases left unmatched: 9. Germline lookup yields CDR1 DFQATT and CDR2 SNEGSKA (reference sequence). CDR3 in amino acids: CSARSPLAGLNNEQFF. CDR3 DNA sequence: TGCAGTGCTAGATCCCCACTAGCGGGATTGAACAATGAGCAGTTCTTC.

Regarding this clonotype: One base away lies a much larger clone, so this may be a sequencing read error. This chain uses TRBV6-1 with TRBJ2-1; D is perhaps TRBD2 (5 bases). The DNA end is more similar to TRBJ2-7, so the J call may be wrong. CDR1 is MNHNS and CDR2 is SASEGT in the germline V gene. This CDR3 spans 15 amino acids. DNA of the CDR3: TGTGCCAGCAGTGTTACGCGGGCTATCTACAATGAGCAGTACTTC. This codes for CASSVTRAIYNEQYF.

This clonotype came up many times. V gene TRBV10-1 combines with J gene TRBJ2-2, with 8 bases lining up with TRBD2. J was trimmed by 3 bases and V by 4 bases; bases with no gene match: 4. The length of the CDR3 is 15 residues. The germline V gene encodes CDR1 WNHNN and CDR2 SYGVQD (reference sequence). The CDR3: CASSGTSRYTGELFF. The CDR3, as DNA: TGCGCCAGCAGTGGGACTAGCAGATACACCGGGGAGCTGTTTTTT.

This clonotype was seen only a few times. The chain combines TRBV19 with TRBJ2-1; 11 bases line up with TRBD1. CDR3 length: 14 amino acids. Germline V CDR1 and CDR2: LNHDA, SQIVND (reference sequence). Germline trimming cut 6 bases from V and 5 bases from J; bases unmatched to any gene: 3. For the CDR3, the DNA is TGTGCCAGTAGGAGGGACAGGGGGAACAATGAGCAGTTCTTC. It is translated as CASRRDRGNNEQFF.

This clonotype was counted a few times. The chain uses TRBV19 and TRBJ2-1; D may be TRBD2 (6 bases). Germline CDR1 LNHDA, CDR2 SQIVND (reference sequence). The V and J ends lost 5 bases and 4 bases respectively, with 24 bases between them. The CDR3 has 18 residues. CDR3 sequence reads: CASSSEPGLNSNYNEQFF. In DNA form, the CDR3 reads TGTGCCAGTAGTTCTGAACCGGGACTCAACTCAAATTACAATGAGCAGTTCTTC.

This clonotype was counted at least ten times. The genes are TRBV2 and TRBJ2-1; D is unresolved. The CDR3 sequence is 12 residues long. Trimming left V 10 bases short and J 5 bases short, with 12 bases between. From germline, CDR1 is SNHLY and CDR2 FYNNEI. CDR3 coding DNA: TGTGCCACCGAGGAAGGTAACAATGAGCAGTTCTTC. Translated: CATEEGNNEQFF.

In regard to this clonotype: This is likely an artifact of a read error, given a far larger clone one base away. V gene TRBV11-2 combines with J gene TRBJ1-2; a possible D gene is TRBD1 (5 bases). The CDR3 is made up of 13 amino acids. Germline CDR1 SGHAT, CDR2 FQNNGV. This CDR3 is CASSEDSNYGCTF. In DNA form, the CDR3 reads TGTGCCAGCAGTGAAGACAGTAACTATGGCTGCACCTTC.

In its sample, this clonotype was seen a few times. This rearrangement joins TRBV20-1 to TRBJ2-1; 8 nucleotides align to TRBD2. In germline, CDR1 is DFQATT, CDR2 SNEGSKA (reference sequence). The CDR3 has 14 amino acids. The junction had 7 bases not matched to a gene; V was cut back by 6 bases and J by 3 bases. CDR3: CSAFDGRDYNEQFF. The DNA of the CDR3 is TGCAGTGCCTTCGACGGGAGGGACTACAATGAGCAGTTCTTC.

At least ten counts were recorded for this clonotype. The chain joins TRBV11-3 to TRBJ2-3, with 13 bases matching TRBD2. Germline V gene sequence: CDR1 SGHNT, CDR2 YENEEA. V shed 0 bases, J shed 5 bases, and the junction held 14 bases outside the gene matches. The CDR3 length is 20 residues. CDR3 nucleotide sequence: TGTGCCAGCAGCTTAGATGCCCGACTAGCGGGAGGCCCCGACGGAGATACGCAGTATTTT. Translated: CASSLDARLAGGPDGDTQYF.

The chain's CDR3 is CANPAWMLRNKRINEQFF. DNA for the CDR3: TGTGCCAATCCCGCATGGATGCTACGGAACAAGCGGATCAATGAGCAGTTCTTC. The chain links TRBV12-3 or TRBV12-4 to TRBJ2-1; D might be TRBD2 (5 bases). Deletions cut 10 bases from V and 6 bases from J, with 31 bases between. The CDR3 is 18 amino acids.

This clonotype came up many times. The chain uses TRBV20-1 and TRBJ2-4, with D perhaps matching TRBD1 or TRBD2 (6 bases each). Trimming took 6 bases from V and 0 from J, leaving 15 bases between them. CDR3 size: 15 residues. CDR1 is DFQATT, CDR2 SNEGSKA, per germline (reference sequence). The CDR3 bases are TGCAGTGCCCCAAGGGGGGCACTAGCCAAAAACATTCAGTACTTC. As protein: CSAPRGALAKNIQYF.

This clonotype was found many times. This chain connects TRBV5-1 to TRBJ2-1, with 12 bases fitting TRBD2. Germline V gene data show CDR1 as SGHRS and CDR2 as YFSETQ. The CDR3 has 18 residues. V lost 0 bases, J lost 5 bases, and 9 bases stayed unmatched. This CDR3 reads CASSLGLAGGPFDNEQFF. The CDR3 DNA is TGCGCCAGCAGCTTGGGGCTAGCGGGAGGGCCTTTTGACAATGAGCAGTTCTTC. Combining the CDR3 with reference TRBV5-1 and TRBJ2-1 gives the whole variable domain KAGVTQTPRYLIKTRGQQVTLSCSPISGHRSVSWYQQTPGQGLQFLFEYFSETQRNKGNFPGRFSGRQFSNSRSEMNVSTLELGDSALYLCASSLGLAGGPFDNEQFFGPGTRLTVL.

The chain carries TRBV7-2 and TRBJ2-3, with D hard to call. Trimming removed 3 bases at V and 0 bases at J, with 7 bases between. Germline CDR1 is SGHTA and CDR2 is FQGNSA. The CDR3 totals 14 residues. The CDR3 nucleotides are TGTGCCAGCAGCTTGATCGGAAGCACAGATACGCAGTATTTT. Amino acid sequence: CASSLIGSTDTQYF.

Ten or more counts support this clonotype. The chain couples TRBV20-1 to TRBJ2-5; D may be TRBD1 or TRBD2 (5 bases each). CDR1 DFQATT and CDR2 SNEGSKA come from the germline V gene (reference sequence). With 3 bases removed from V and 2 bases from J, the gap between germline ends came to 10 bases. The CDR3 covers 13 residues. The CDR3: CSARGDLQETQYF. In DNA form, the CDR3 reads TGCAGTGCTAGGGGGGATCTACAAGAGACCCAGTACTTC.

This clonotype showed up many times. The chain combines TRBV13 with TRBJ1-2; D possibly corresponds to TRBD1 (5 bases). The CDR3 has 15 amino acids. V dropped 5 bases and J dropped 2 bases, with 15 bases sitting between them. Per the germline V gene, CDR1 is PRHDT and CDR2 is FYEKMQ (reference sequence). CDR3 sequence (DNA): TGTGCCAGCAGCCCTCGAGGGAACAGGAACTATGGCTACACCTTC. Translation gives CASSPRGNRNYGYTF.

V is TRBV6-8 and J is TRBJ1-1; D remains ambiguous. CDR3 length equals 12 residues. Germline values: CDR1 MNHGY, CDR2 SAAAGT. The ends were cut back, 1 base at V and 10 bases at J, with 10 bases in the middle. The CDR3 sequence: CASSYLTFGAFF. The CDR3 nucleotides are TGTGCCAGCAGTTACTTGACATTTGGAGCTTTCTTT.

The chain recombines TRBV28 with TRBJ1-5; 9 bases fit TRBD1. The CDR3 contains 15 residues. Trimming took 6 bases from V and 7 from J; bases not matched to a gene: 10. Germline V lookup: CDR1 MDHEN, CDR2 SYDVKM. The CDR3 region has the DNA TGTGCCAGCAGACCCCCGGGACAGGGTACCCAGCCCCAGCATTTT. Its translation: CASRPPGQGTQPQHF.

In the case of this clonotype: Because it lacks the conserved phenylalanine or tryptophan at the end, this CDR3 is likely a read error. The chain is built from TRBV10-3 and TRBJ1-2, with 7 bases lining up with TRBD1. From germline, CDR1 is ENHRY and CDR2 SYGVKD. There are 17 residues in the CDR3. V was clipped by 0 bases and J by 0 bases; unmatched bases: 7. The CDR3 nucleotides are TGTGCCATCAGTGAGTCGGCAGGGGGGAGATCTAACTATGGCTACACCCTC. This gives the protein CAISESAGGRSNYGYTL.

The chain combines TRBV9 with TRBJ1-1; TRBD1 matches at 9 bases. Germline trimming cut 4 bases from V and 12 bases from J; bases unmatched to any gene: 7. The CDR3 is made up of 12 amino acids. Germline V gene data show CDR1 as SGDLS and CDR2 as YYNGEE. CDR3: CASSKDRGETFF. CDR3 coding DNA: TGTGCCAGCAGCAAAGACAGGGGGGAGACTTTCTTT.

This clonotype came up many times. The gene calls are TRBV6-5 and TRBJ1-2, with D possibly TRBD1 on 6 matching bases. Trimming took off 2 bases at V and 5 bases at J, with 12 bases between the two ends. The CDR3 runs to 14 residues. Germline loops: CDR1 MNHEY, CDR2 SVGAGI. CDR3 sequence: CASSYPGEGYGYTF. CDR3 bases: TGTGCCAGCAGTTACCCAGGGGAGGGGTATGGCTACACCTTC.

The sample holds many counts of this clonotype. The rearrangement uses TRBV6-1 and TRBJ1-1; D is perhaps TRBD1 (5 bases). V was clipped by 8 bases and J by 0 bases, with 10 bases between them. This CDR3 has 13 residues. The germline gives CDR1 MNHNS, CDR2 SASEGT. The DNA of the CDR3 is TGTGCCAGCGGGTGGGGCATGAACACTGAAGCTTTCTTT. Amino acids: CASGWGMNTEAFF.

This chain uses TRBV29-1 with TRBJ1-4; maybe TRBD1 (6 bases). V was pared by 5 bases and J by 7 bases, with 14 bases between. Germline V gives CDR1 SQVTM, CDR2 ANQGSEA. CDR3 length equals 13 residues. This chain's CDR3 is CSVPGGAGEKLFF. Written as DNA, the CDR3 is TGCAGCGTTCCCGGGGGCGCGGGTGAAAAACTGTTTTTT.

J is TRBJ1-1 and V is TRBV6-2 or TRBV6-3; 7 nucleotides match TRBD1. J was trimmed by 4 bases and V by 5 bases; bases with no gene match: 7. Germline CDR1 is MNHEY and CDR2 is SVGEGT. The CDR3 totals 14 residues. This chain's CDR3 is CASSAMTGFTEAFF. In DNA, the CDR3 is TGTGCCAGCAGTGCTATGACAGGGTTCACTGAAGCTTTCTTT.

This clonotype was seen ten or more times. The chain employs TRBV30 and TRBJ2-7; D is perhaps TRBD2 (5 bases). The CDR3 has 11 amino acids. CDR1 and CDR2 (germline): GTSNPN, SVGIG (reference sequence). The V and J ends lost 2 bases and 7 bases respectively, with 9 bases between them. CDR3 DNA: TGTGCCTGGAGTAAAACGGGGGAGCAGTACTTC. Protein: CAWSKTGEQYF.

This clonotype came up a few times. This chain joins TRBV5-4 and TRBJ1-2; TRBD1 agrees at 7 bases. The V gene end was trimmed by 5 bases and the J gene end by 3 bases; junction bases not matched to a gene: 7. CDR1 is SGHNT and CDR2 is YYREEE in the germline V gene (reference sequence). The length of the CDR3 is 14 residues. The CDR3 nucleotides read TGTGCCAGCAGTACGGGACAGTGGTACTATGGCTACACCTTC. It is translated as CASSTGQWYYGYTF.

Points on this clonotype: One base away lies a much larger clone, so this may be a sequencing read error. J is TRBJ1-1 and V is TRBV6-1; tentatively, D is TRBD1 (5 bases). V lost 1 base, J lost 4 bases, and 7 bases lay in between. The CDR3 loop spans 13 amino acids. Germline CDR1 reads MNHNS; CDR2 reads SASEGT. The DNA for the CDR3 is TGTGCCAGCAGTGAAGAGGGGTTCACTGAAGCTTTCTTT. Protein product: CASSEEGFTEAFF.